The 13 T cell receptor beta chains below all came from one sample that was sequenced in a study of cytomegalovirus exposure and HLA in healthy donors. The PCR ran on 60 Vbeta and 13 Jbeta primers. The data were produced by immunoSEQ multiplex PCR, yet TCRdb's version contains in-frame clones alone and is incomplete. This table has under 200,000 clones, around 80% appearing once. The sample was PBMCs. The receptors stem from a woman aged 18-29 years in good health and CMV-seronegative.

This clone was found once. The V and J genes are TRBV6-5 and TRBJ1-4; D call uncertain. Trimming removed 4 bases from V and 8 bases from J, with 14 bases in between. The CDR3 extends over 14 amino acids. Germline-derived CDR1 and CDR2 are MNHEY and SVGAGI. For the CDR3, the DNA is TGTGCCAGCAGTTGGAGCCAGTCCGGGGAAAAACTGTTTTTT. Its translation: CASSWSQSGEKLFF.

This clone was observed a few times. This chain connects TRBV6-6 to TRBJ2-5, with a tentative D call TRBD2 (6 bases). The J call may be in error: the DNA end matches TRBJ2-7 better. Germline V lookup: CDR1 MNHNY, CDR2 SVGAGI (reference sequence). The length of the CDR3 is 13 residues. CDR3 protein: CASSTGLHYEQYF. The DNA of the CDR3 is TGTGCCAGCAGCACGGGACTCCACTACGAGCAGTACTTC.

With regard to this clone: The identical CDR3 is also encoded by other nucleotide sequences in the sample. V and J are TRBV28 and TRBJ1-5; D unclear. V was pared by 1 base and J by 4 bases, with 8 bases between. The CDR3 is made up of 14 amino acids. Per the germline V gene, CDR1 is MDHEN and CDR2 is SYDVKM. The CDR3 here is CASSLLSGNQPQHF. The CDR3 bases are TGTGCCAGCAGTTTATTGTCAGGAAATCAGCCCCAGCATTTT. Filled out from reference TRBV28 and TRBJ1-5, the complete variable domain reads DVKVTQSSRYLVKRTGEKVFLECVQDMDHENMFWYRQDPGLGLRLIYFSYDVKMKEKGDIPEGYSVSREKKERFSLILESASTNQTSMYLCASSLLSGNQPQHFGDGTRLSIL.

This clone came up a few times. This sequence joins TRBV21-1 and TRBJ2-1; the table's D call, TRBD1, was not checked against the DNA. TRBV21-1 is deemed a pseudogene. This CDR3 is 18 amino acids long. CDR3 loop: CASSTAPRTFPHRYEQFF. The CDR3 DNA reads as TGTGCCAGCAGCACCGCACCCAGGACATTCCCCCACCGCTATGAGCAGTTCTTC.

The chain has TRBV11-3 and TRBJ2-3; perhaps TRBD1 as D (5 bases). The CDR3 extends over 13 amino acids. V gave up 5 bases and J gave up 7 bases, with 13 bases separating them. The V gene's germline CDR1 is SGHNT and CDR2 YENEEA. The CDR3 region has the DNA TGTGCCAGCAGCCCGGACAATGAGCATACGCAGTATTTT. The encoded protein is CASSPDNEHTQYF.

A single count supports this clone. The chain combines TRBV19 with TRBJ1-5; 9 nucleotides align to TRBD1. The germline gives CDR1 LNHDA, CDR2 SQIVND (reference sequence). CDR3 length: 14 amino acids. V shed 4 bases and J 7 bases; nucleotides not matched to a gene: 5. DNA of the CDR3: TGTGCCAGTAGTACGGGACAGGGTCACCAGCCCCAGCATTTT. It translates to CASSTGQGHQPQHF.

V is TRBV6-5 and J is TRBJ2-1; no clear D. V lost 2 bases and J lost 13, with 15 bases in between. This CDR3 has 13 residues. Germline assignment: CDR1 MNHEY and CDR2 SVGAGI. The CDR3 sequence is CASSYGRGLEQFF. DNA for the CDR3: TGTGCCAGCAGTTACGGTCGTGGGCTGGAACAGTTCTTC.

This clone was picked up a small number of times. The rearrangement uses TRBV4-2 and TRBJ1-1; 7 bases line up with TRBD1. V was clipped by 4 bases and J by 1 base; unmatched bases: 9. CDR1 and CDR2 (germline): LGHNA, YNFKEQ. This CDR3 contains 16 residues. The DNA of the CDR3 is TGTGCCAGCAGCCCGTTCATGGGGGACAGGAACACTGAAGCTTTCTTT. It translates to CASSPFMGDRNTEAFF.

The V gene is TRBV5-1, the J gene TRBJ2-2; 7 bases match TRBD2. This CDR3 has 16 residues. Germline trimming cut 5 bases from V and 3 bases from J; bases unmatched to any gene: 10. Looked up from germline, CDR1 is SGHRS and CDR2 is YFSETQ. The CDR3 here is CASSFLAGDDTGELFF. CDR3 sequence (DNA): TGCGCCAGCAGTTTCTTGGCGGGAGACGACACCGGGGAGCTGTTTTTT.

The chain is built from TRBV19 and TRBJ2-3; D is possibly TRBD1 (6 bases). Germline V gene sequence: CDR1 LNHDA, CDR2 SQIVND (reference sequence). Trimming cost V 3 bases and J 0 bases, with 10 bases left between them. This CDR3 comprises 15 residues. CDR3: CASSITGSSTDTQYF. The CDR3 nucleotides read TGTGCCAGTAGTATCACAGGGTCTAGCACAGATACGCAGTATTTT.

V and J are TRBV28 and TRBJ1-1; TRBD1 might be the D (5 bases). The CDR3 is 15 residues long. Trimming cost V 6 bases and J 1 base, with 15 bases left between them. From germline, CDR1 is MDHEN and CDR2 SYDVKM. CDR3: CASSQLGDWNTEAFF. DNA for the CDR3: TGTGCCAGCAGCCAACTCGGGGACTGGAACACTGAAGCTTTCTTT.

In the case of this clone: The same CDR3 arises from other DNA sequences in this sample as well. V usage is TRBV29-1 and J usage is TRBJ2-1, with D perhaps TRBD1 (6 bases). Germline V gene sequence: CDR1 SQVTM, CDR2 ANQGSEA. Trimming removed 2 bases from V and 4 bases from J, with 9 bases in between. The CDR3 spans 13 residues. The CDR3 nucleotides are TGCAGCGTTGAAAGGGGGACGTACAATGAGCAGTTCTTC. Its protein product is CSVERGTYNEQFF.

The chain joins TRBV9 to TRBJ2-3; 9 bases match TRBD2. CDR3 length: 17 amino acids. Germline CDR1 reads SGDLS; CDR2 reads YYNGEE. The V segment lost 5 bases and the J segment 1 base; nucleotides outside the gene matches: 11. The CDR3 DNA sequence: TGTGCCAGCAGGGAATATCCTAGCGGGATGGGCACAGATACGCAGTATTTT. Amino acid sequence: CASREYPSGMGTDTQYF.